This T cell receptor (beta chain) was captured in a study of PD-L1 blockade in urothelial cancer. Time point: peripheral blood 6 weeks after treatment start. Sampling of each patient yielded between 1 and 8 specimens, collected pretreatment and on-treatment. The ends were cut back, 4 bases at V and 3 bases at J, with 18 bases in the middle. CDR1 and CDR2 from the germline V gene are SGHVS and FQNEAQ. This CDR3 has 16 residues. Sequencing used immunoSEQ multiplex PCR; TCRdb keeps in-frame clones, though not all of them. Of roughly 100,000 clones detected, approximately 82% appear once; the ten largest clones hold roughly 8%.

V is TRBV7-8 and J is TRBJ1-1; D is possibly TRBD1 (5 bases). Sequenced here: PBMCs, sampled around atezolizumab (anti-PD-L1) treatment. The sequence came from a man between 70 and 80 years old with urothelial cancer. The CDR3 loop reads CASSSKGAVLDTEAFF. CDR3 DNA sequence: TGTGCCAGCAGCTCCAAAGGGGCGGTCTTGGACACTGAAGCTTTCTTT.